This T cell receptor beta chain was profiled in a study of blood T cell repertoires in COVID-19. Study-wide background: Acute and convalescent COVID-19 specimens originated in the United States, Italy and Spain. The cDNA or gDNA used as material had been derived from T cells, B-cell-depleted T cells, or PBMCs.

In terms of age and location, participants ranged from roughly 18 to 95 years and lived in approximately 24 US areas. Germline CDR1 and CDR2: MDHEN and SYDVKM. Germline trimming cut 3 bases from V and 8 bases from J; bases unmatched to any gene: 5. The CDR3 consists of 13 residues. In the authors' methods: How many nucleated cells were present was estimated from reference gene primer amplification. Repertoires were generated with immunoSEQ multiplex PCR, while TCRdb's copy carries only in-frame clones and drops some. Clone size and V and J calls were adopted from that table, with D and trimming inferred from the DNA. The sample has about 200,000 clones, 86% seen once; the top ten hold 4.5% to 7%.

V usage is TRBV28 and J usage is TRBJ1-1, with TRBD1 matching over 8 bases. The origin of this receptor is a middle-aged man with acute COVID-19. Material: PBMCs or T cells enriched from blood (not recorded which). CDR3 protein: CASSFSTGVEAFF. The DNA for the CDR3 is TGTGCCAGCAGTTTTTCGACAGGGGTCGAAGCTTTCTTT.